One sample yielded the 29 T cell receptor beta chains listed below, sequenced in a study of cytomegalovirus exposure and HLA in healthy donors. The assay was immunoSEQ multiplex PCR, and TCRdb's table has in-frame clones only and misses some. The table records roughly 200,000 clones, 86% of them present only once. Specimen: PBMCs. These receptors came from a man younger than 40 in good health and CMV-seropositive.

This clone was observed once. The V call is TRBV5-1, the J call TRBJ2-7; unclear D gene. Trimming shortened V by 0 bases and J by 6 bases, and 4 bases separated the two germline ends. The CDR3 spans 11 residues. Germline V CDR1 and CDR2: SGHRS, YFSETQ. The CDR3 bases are TGCGCCAGCAGCTTGGACAGCGAGCAGTACTTC. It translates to CASSLDSEQYF.

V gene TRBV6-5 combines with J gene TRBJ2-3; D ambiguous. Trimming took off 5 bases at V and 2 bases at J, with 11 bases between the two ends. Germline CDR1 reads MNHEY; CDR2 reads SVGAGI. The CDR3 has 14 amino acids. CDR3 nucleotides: TGTGCCAGCAGTGACCCCCGATACACAGATACGCAGTATTTT. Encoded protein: CASSDPRYTDTQYF.

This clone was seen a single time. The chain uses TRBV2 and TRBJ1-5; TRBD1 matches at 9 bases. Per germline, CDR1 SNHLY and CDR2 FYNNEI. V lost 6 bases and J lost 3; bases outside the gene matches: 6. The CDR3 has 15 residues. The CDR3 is CASRLQGADNQPQHF. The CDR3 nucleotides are TGTGCCAGCAGGCTACAGGGGGCAGACAATCAGCCCCAGCATTTT. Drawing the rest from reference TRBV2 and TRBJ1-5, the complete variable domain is EPEVTQTPSHQVTQMGQEVILRCVPISNHLYFYWYRQILGQKVEFLVSFYNNEISEKSEIFDDQFSVERPDGSNFTLKIRSTKLEDSAMYFCASRLQGADNQPQHFGDGTRLSIL.

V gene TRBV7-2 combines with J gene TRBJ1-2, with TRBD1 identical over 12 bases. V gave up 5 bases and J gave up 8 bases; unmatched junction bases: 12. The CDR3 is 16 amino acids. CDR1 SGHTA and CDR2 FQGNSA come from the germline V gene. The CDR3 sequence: CASSQLPGQGAGGYTF. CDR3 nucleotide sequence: TGTGCCAGCAGCCAGCTACCGGGACAGGGGGCCGGCGGCTACACCTTC.

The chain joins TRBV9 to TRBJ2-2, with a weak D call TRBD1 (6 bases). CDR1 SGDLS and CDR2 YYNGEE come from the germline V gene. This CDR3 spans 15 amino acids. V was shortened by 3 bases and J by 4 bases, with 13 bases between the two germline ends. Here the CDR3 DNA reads TGTGCCAGCAGCGCGACAGGTCGTAGCACCGGGGAGCTGTTTTTT. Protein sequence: CASSATGRSTGELFF.

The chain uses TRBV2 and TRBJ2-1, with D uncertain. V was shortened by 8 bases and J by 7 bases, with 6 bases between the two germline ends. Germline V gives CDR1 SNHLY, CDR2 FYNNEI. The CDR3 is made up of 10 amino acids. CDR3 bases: TGTGCCAGCTCCGATAATGAGCAGTTCTTC. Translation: CASSDNEQFF.

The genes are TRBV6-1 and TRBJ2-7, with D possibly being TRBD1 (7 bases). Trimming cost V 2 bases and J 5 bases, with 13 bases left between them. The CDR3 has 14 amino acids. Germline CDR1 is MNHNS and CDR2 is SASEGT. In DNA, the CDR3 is TGTGCCAGCAGTGAACAGGGGGGAGGCCACGAGCAGTACTTC. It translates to CASSEQGGGHEQYF.

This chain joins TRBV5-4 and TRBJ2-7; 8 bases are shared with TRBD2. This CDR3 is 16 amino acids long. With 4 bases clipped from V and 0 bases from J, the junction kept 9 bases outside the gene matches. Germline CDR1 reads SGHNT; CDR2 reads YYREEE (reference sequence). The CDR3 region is CASSPRRGTSSYEQYF. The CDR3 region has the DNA TGTGCCAGCAGCCCGAGGAGGGGGACTAGCTCCTACGAGCAGTACTTC. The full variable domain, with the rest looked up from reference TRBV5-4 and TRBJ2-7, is ETGVTQSPTHLIKTRGQQVTLRCSSQSGHNTVSWYQQALGQGPQFIFQYYREEENGRGNFPPRFSGLQFPNYSSELNVNALELDDSALYLCASSPRRGTSSYEQYFGPGTRLTVT.

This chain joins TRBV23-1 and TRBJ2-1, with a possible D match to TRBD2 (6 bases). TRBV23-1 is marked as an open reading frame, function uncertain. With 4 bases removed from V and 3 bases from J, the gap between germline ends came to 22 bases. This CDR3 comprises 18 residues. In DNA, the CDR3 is TGCGCCAGCAGTCGGACGGTTAGCGGAAACCTCCACTACAATGAGCAGTTCTTC. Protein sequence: CASSRTVSGNLHYNEQFF.

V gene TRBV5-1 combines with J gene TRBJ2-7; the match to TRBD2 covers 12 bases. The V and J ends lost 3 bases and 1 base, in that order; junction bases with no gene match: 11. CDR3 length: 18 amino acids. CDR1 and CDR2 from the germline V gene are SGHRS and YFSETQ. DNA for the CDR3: TGCGCCAGCAGCTCACGCCTAGCGGGGGGGCCCTTTTCCTACGAGCAGTACTTC. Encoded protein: CASSSRLAGGPFSYEQYF.

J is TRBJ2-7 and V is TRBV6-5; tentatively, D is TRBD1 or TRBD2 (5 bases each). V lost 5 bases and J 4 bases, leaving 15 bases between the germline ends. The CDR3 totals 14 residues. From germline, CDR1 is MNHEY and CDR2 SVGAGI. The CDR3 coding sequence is TGTGCCAGCAGTCCCCAACCGGGACCTTACGAGCAGTACTTC. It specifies CASSPQPGPYEQYF.

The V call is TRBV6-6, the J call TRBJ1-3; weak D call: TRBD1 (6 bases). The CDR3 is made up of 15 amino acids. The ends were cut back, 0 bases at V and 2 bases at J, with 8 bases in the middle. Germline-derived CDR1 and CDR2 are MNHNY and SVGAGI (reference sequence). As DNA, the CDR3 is TGTGCCAGCAGTTACTCCCCAGGGGCTGGAAACACCATATATTTT. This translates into CASSYSPGAGNTIYF.

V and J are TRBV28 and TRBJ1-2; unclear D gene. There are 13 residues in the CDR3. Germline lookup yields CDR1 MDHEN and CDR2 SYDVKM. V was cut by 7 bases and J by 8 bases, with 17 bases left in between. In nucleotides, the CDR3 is TGTGCCAGCAAATCTTCTGGGGTTGAAGGCTACACCTTC. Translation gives CASKSSGVEGYTF.

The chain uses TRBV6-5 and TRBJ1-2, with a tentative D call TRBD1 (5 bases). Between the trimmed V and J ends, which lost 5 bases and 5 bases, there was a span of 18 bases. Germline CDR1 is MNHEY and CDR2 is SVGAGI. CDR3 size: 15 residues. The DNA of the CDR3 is TGTGCCAGCAGTCGGGGGAAGGGTCCGGGTTATGGCTACACCTTC. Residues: CASSRGKGPGYGYTF.

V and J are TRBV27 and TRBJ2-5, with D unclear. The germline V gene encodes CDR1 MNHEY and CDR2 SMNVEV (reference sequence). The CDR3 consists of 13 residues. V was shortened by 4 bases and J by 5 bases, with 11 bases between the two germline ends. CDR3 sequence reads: CASSSPPTETQYF. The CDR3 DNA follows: TGTGCCAGCAGTTCGCCCCCAACGGAGACCCAGTACTTC.

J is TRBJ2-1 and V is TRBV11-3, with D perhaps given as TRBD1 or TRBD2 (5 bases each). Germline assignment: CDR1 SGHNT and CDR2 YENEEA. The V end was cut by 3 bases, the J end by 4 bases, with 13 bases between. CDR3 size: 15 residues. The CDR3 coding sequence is TGTGCCAGCAGCTTTTCAGGGACGGAATACAATGAGCAGTTCTTC. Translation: CASSFSGTEYNEQFF.

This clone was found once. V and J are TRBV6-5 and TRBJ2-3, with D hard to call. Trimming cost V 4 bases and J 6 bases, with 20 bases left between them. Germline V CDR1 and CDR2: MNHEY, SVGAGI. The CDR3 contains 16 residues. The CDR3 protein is CASSSSLRLKVDTQYF. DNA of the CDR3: TGTGCCAGCAGTTCGTCCCTCCGGTTGAAGGTGGATACGCAGTATTTT.

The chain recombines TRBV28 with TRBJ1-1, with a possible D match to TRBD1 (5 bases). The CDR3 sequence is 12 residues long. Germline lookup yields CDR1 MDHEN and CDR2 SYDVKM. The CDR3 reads CGTGGFGTEAFF. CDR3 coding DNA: TGTGGGACCGGGGGGTTCGGCACTGAAGCTTTCTTT.

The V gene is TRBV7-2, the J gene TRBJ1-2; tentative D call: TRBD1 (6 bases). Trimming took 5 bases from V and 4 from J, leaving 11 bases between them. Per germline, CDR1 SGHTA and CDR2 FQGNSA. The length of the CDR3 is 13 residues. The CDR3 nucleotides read TGTGCCAGCAGCCCCGGACAGTTCTATGGCTACACCTTC. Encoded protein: CASSPGQFYGYTF.

CDR3 residues: CSFIPGQNTEAFF. For the CDR3, the DNA is TGCAGCTTTATACCGGGCCAAAACACTGAAGCTTTCTTT. The genes are TRBV29-1 and TRBJ1-1; D remains unclear. The CDR3 is 13 amino acids. V was shortened by 8 bases and J by 2 bases, with 15 bases between the two germline ends. Per the germline V gene, CDR1 is SQVTM and CDR2 is ANQGSEA.

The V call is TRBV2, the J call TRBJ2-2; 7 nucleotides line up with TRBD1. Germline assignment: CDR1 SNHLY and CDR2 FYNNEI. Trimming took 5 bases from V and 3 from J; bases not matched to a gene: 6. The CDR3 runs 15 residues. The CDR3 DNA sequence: TGTGCCAGCAGTCCAGACAGGGCCCACACCGGGGAGCTGTTTTTT. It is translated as CASSPDRAHTGELFF.

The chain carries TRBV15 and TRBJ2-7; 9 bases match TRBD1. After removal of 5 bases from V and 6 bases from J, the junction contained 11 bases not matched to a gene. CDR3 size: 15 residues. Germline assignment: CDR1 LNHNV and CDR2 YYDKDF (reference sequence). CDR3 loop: CATSATGTGTSEQYF. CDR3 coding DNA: TGTGCCACCAGCGCCACCGGGACAGGGACGTCCGAGCAGTACTTC. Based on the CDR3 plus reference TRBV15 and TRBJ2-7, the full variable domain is DAMVIQNPRYQVTQFGKPVTLSCSQTLNHNVMYWYQQKSSQAPKLLFHYYDKDFNNEADTPDNFQSRRPNTSFCFLDIRSPGLGDTAMYLCATSATGTGTSEQYFGPGTRLTVT.

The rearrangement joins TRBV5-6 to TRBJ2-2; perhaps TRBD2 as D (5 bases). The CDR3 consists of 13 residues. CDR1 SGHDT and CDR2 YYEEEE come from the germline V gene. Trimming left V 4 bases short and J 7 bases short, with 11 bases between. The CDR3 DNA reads TGTGCCAGCAGCCTCGGGGTGGGCGGGGAGCTGTTTTTT. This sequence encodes CASSLGVGGELFF.

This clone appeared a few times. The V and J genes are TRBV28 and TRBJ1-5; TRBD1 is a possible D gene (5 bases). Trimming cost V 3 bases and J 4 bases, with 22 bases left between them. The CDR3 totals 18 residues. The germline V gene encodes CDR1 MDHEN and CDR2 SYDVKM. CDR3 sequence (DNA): TGTGCCAGCAGTTTCATGGGACGGACGGATTTGTGGAATCAGCCCCAGCATTTT. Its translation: CASSFMGRTDLWNQPQHF.

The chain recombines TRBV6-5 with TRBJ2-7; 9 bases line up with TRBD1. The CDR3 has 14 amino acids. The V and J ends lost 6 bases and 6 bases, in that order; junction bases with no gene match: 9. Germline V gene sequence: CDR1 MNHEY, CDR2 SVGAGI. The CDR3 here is CASSAGQGRSEQYF. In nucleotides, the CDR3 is TGTGCCAGCAGCGCCGGACAGGGGAGGTCCGAGCAGTACTTC.

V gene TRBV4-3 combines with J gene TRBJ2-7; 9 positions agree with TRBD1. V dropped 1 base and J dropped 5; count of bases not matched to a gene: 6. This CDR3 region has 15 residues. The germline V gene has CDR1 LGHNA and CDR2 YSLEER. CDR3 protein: CASSQVTGQGHEQYF. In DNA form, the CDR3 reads TGCGCCAGCAGCCAAGTAACGGGACAGGGCCACGAGCAGTACTTC.

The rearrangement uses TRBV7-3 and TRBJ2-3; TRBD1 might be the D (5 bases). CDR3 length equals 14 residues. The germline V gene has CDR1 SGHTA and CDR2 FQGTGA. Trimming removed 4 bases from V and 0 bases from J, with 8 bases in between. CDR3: CASSSGHSTDTQYF. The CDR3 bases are TGTGCCAGCAGCTCCGGACACAGCACAGATACGCAGTATTTT.

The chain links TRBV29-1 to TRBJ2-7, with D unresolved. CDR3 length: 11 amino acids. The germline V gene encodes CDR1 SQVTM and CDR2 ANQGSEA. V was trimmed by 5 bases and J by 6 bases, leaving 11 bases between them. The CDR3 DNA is TGCAGCGTTCGACCCGGCCGCGAGCAGTACTTC. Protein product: CSVRPGREQYF.

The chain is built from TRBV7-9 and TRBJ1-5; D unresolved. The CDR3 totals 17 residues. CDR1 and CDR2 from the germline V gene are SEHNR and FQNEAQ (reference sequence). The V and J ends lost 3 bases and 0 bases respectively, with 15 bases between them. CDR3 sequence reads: CASSLSQTRDSNQPQHF. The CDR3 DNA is TGTGCCAGCAGCTTGTCACAGACGCGGGATAGCAATCAGCCCCAGCATTTT.